The rows below give T cell receptor beta chains drawn from one sample of a study of T-cell memory formation after mild COVID-19. MiXCR was run by TCRdb on the 5' RACE reads, yielding one entry per CDR3 protein. The sample holds almost 550,000 distinct CDR3 sequences, about 20% seen once. Sequenced sample: PBMCs or a T cell subset sorted from them (not recorded which). The receptor set was obtained from an adult woman who had mild COVID-19 (a few samples of this study predate the infection). Cell type and time point are not known. The conserved cysteine and the conserved F or W are not part of the CDR3 here.

TRBV11-3	TRBJ2-7	14	ASSTALGPSSYEQY
TRBV2	TRBJ1-5	11	ASMEQGNQPQH
TRBV20-1	TRBJ1-2	11	SARDRGLYGYT
TRBV19	TRBJ2-1	14	ASSRKRESSYNEQF
TRBV12-3/TRBV12-4	TRBJ2-7	13	ASSRPTSGSDEQY
TRBV20-1	TRBJ2-1	11	SARRSAYNEQF
TRBV5-1	TRBJ2-5	13	ASSLETGGQENQY
TRBV14	TRBJ1-3	10	ASSRLGNTIY
TRBV24-1	TRBJ2-1	13	ATSDAGRAWNEQF
TRBV6-6	TRBJ2-1	14	ASSQRGGLSYNEQF
TRBV7-8	TRBJ2-2	12	ASSLPLSFRELF
TRBV5-1	TRBJ2-1	18	ASSFPLAGGPDLSYNEQF
TRBV4-3	TRBJ2-1	18	ASSQDPGGVGRVSYNEQF
TRBV20-1	TRBJ2-3	6	SVDTQY
TRBV19	TRBJ1-1	15	ASSTGPALGGNTEAF
TRBV7-9	TRBJ2-7	15	ASSSPGQGTSSYEQY
TRBV5-1	TRBJ2-1	11	ASSLEPYNEQF
TRBV20-1	TRBJ2-1	12	SAVKRAGYNEQF
TRBV13	TRBJ2-2	13	ASSLSHANTGELF
TRBV7-9	TRBJ2-3	13	ASSPRGAGTDTQY
TRBV7-2	TRBJ2-6	13	ASSLDLSGANVLT
TRBV5-4	TRBJ1-2	14	ASSLAGRGLSYGYT
TRBV4-1	TRBJ2-3	13	ASSPSGDSTDTQY
TRBV5-1	TRBJ2-3	14	ASSPRTSGGTDTQY
TRBV4-2	TRBJ2-5	10	ASSQDGKTQY
TRBV7-6	TRBJ2-3	12	ASSFGTGGDTQY
TRBV7-8	TRBJ1-1	11	ASSLGREGEAF
TRBV20-1	TRBJ1-2	16	SAEDRGRLGKPLGGYT
TRBV12-3/TRBV12-4	TRBJ2-5	13	ASRRTSGGWETQY
TRBV5-1	TRBJ2-3	15	ASSQLMGAGGLDTQY
TRBV20-1	TRBJ1-1	7	SAHGSAF
TRBV9	TRBJ2-3	13	ASSVTGDRTDTQY
TRBV6-2/TRBV6-3	TRBJ2-5	12	ASFEGSRQETQY
TRBV7-9	TRBJ2-1	11	ASSSGLEDEQF
TRBV7-3	TRBJ2-1	13	ASSPAGGTYLEQF
TRBV5-1	TRBJ1-1	13	ASSWGLQGVTEAF
TRBV12-3/TRBV12-4	TRBJ1-1	10	ASLRRDTEAF
TRBV5-1	TRBJ2-5	12	ASSLATLRETQY
TRBV9	TRBJ2-1	16	ASSVEDSLFTTDNEQF
TRBV7-9	TRBJ1-1	11	ASSPSHAKEAF
TRBV6-1	TRBJ1-2	11	ASSDSWRGGYT
TRBV20-1	TRBJ2-3	12	SARLAGSTDTQY
TRBV5-1	TRBJ2-1	10	ASSLEGVAAT
TRBV19	TRBJ2-3	14	ASSQFSPVGQNTQY